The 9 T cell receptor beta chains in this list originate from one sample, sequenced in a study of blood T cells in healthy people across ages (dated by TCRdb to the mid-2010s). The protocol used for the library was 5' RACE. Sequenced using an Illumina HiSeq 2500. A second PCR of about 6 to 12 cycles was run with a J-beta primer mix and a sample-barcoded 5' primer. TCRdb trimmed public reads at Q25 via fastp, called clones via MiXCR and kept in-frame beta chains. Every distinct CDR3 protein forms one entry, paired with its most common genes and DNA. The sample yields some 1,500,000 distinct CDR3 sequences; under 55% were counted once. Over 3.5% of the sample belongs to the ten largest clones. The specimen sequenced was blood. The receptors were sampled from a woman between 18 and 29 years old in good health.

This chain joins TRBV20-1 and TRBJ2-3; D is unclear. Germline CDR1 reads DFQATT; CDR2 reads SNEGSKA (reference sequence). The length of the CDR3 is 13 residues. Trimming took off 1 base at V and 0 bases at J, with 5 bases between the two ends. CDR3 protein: CSARVVSTDTQYF. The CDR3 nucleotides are TGCAGTGCTAGAGTTGTCAGCACAGATACGCAGTATTTT.

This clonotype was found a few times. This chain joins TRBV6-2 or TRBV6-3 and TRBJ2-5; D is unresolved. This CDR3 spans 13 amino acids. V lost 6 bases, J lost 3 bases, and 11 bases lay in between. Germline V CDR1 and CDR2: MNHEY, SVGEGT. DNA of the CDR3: TGTGCCAGCAGCCACGGGCGGAAAGAGACCCAGTACTTC. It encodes CASSHGRKETQYF.

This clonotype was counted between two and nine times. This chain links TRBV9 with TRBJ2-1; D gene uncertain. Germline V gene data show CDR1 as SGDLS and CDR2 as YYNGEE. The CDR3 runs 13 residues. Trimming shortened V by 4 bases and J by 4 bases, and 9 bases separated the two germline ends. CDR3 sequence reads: CASSIGIYNEQFF. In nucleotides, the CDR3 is TGTGCCAGCAGCATCGGAATTTACAATGAGCAGTTCTTC.

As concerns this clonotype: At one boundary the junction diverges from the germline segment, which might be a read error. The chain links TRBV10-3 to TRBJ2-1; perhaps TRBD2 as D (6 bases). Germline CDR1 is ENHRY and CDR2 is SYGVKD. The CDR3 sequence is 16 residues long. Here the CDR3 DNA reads TGTGCCATCAGTGAGTCAAGTAGCGGATCCTACAATGGGCAGTTCTTC. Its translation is CAISESSSGSYNGQFF.

The CDR3 nucleotides read TGCGCCAGCAGCTTGGTCGGGAGCCCTGGGAGTGAGCAGTACTTC. This sequence encodes CASSLVGSPGSEQYF. The rearrangement uses TRBV5-1 and TRBJ2-5; the D gene is possibly TRBD2 (6 bases). Trimming left V 0 bases short and J 11 bases short, with 20 bases between. Germline V gives CDR1 SGHRS, CDR2 YFSETQ. The CDR3 runs 15 residues.

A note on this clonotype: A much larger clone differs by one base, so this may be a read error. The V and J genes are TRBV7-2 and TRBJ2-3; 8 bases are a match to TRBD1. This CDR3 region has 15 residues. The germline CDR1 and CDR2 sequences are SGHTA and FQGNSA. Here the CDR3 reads CASSYGQGHTDTQDF. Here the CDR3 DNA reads TGTGCCAGCAGCTACGGACAGGGACACACAGATACGCAGGATTTT.

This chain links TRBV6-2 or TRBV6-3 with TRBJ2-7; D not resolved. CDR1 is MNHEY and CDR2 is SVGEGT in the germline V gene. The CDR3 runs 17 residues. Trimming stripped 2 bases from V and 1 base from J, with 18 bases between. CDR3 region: CASSYLGRFGGSYEQYF. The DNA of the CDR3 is TGTGCCAGCAGTTACCTCGGTCGCTTTGGTGGGTCCTACGAGCAGTACTTC.

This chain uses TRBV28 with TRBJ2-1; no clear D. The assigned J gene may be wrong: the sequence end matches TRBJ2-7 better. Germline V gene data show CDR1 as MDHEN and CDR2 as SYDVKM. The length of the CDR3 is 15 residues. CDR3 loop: CASSLIRPVGNEQYF. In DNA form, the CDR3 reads TGTGCCAGCAGTTTAATACGGCCGGTGGGCAATGAGCAGTACTTC.

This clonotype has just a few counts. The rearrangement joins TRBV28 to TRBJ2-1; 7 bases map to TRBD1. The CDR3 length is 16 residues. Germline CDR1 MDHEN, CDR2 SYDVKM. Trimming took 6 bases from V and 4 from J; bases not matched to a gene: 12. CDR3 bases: TGTGCCAGCAGGCCCACAGAGGGGGCGCGGTACAATGAGCAGTTCTTC. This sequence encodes CASRPTEGARYNEQFF.